This T cell receptor (beta chain) comes out of a study of T cells in Graves' hyperthyroidism and ophthalmopathy. TCR beta CDR3 sequences were amplified from RNA transcripts. TCR CDR3 underwent first-round RT-PCR with the HTBI primer set. TCRdb processed the multiplex PCR reads anew with MiXCR; each CDR3 protein has one entry. The sample includes fewer than 350,000 distinct CDR3 sequences, about 14% of them seen just once. The CDR3 runs 13 residues. V was shortened by 4 bases and J by 1 base, with 11 bases between the two germline ends. The V gene's germline CDR1 is SQVTM and CDR2 ANQGSEA. This clonotype was observed a handful of times.

V gene TRBV29-1 combines with J gene TRBJ2-7, with a possible D match to TRBD2 (6 bases). The sample consisted of blood. This TCR came from a woman younger than 45 with Graves' hyperthyroidism that later progressed to Graves' ophthalmopathy. The CDR3 DNA sequence: TGCAGCGTTGCAGGACTATCGTCCTACGAGCAGTACTTC. Amino acids: CSVAGLSSYEQYF.